This is a list of T cell receptor beta chains from one sample in a study of glioma-infiltrating T cells after dendritic cell vaccination. Sequencing used immunoSEQ multiplex PCR; TCRdb keeps in-frame clones, though not all of them. The top ten hold 2.5% to 3% of the sample, which has more than 20,000 clones, about 90% seen once. This material consisted of blood, taken after dendritic cell vaccination. These receptors all stem from a human donor with glioblastoma. Both conserved end residues are part of each CDR3. The D gene is left open where the match is weak.

.	TRBJ1-1	TRBV23-1	CASISGSRRRNTEAFF	TGCGCCAGCATATCCGGGAGCAGAAGACGTAACACTGAAGCTTTCTTT
TRBD2	TRBJ2-6	TRBV5-4	CASSPGGGASGANVLTF	TGTGCCAGCAGCCCCGGCGGGGGGGCTTCTGGGGCCAACGTCCTGACTTTC
.	TRBJ1-2	TRBV7-6	CASSLRGMDGYTF	TGTGCCAGCAGCTTGAGGGGGATGGATGGCTACACCTTC
TRBD1	TRBJ1-5	TRBV5-1	CASSLAPTGVSNQPQHF	TGCGCCAGCAGCTTGGCCCCGACAGGGGTTAGCAATCAGCCCCAGCATTTT
.	TRBJ1-5	TRBV5-1	CASSLVAGLDQPQHF	TGCGCCAGCAGCTTGGTTGCAGGCCTGGATCAGCCCCAGCATTTT
TRBD1	TRBJ2-5	TRBV19	CATADRGGETQYF	TGTGCCACCGCCGACAGGGGAGGAGAGACCCAGTACTTC
.	TRBJ1-1	TRBV5-1	CASSFDPGTLNTEAFF	TGCGCCAGCAGCTTTGACCCCGGGACATTGAACACTGAAGCTTTCTTT
TRBD1	TRBJ1-1	TRBV2	CASRTGMVFAFF	TGTGCCAGCAGGACAGGGATGGTGTTCGCTTTCTTT
TRBD1	TRBJ2-3	TRBV11-2	CASSLSSAGGAYTQYF	TGTGCCAGCAGCTTAAGTTCGGCAGGGGGCGCATATACGCAGTATTTT
.	TRBJ1-2	TRBV11-2	CASSSYRVVNYGYTF	TGTGCCAGCAGCTCCTACAGAGTTGTTAACTATGGCTACACCTTC
.	TRBJ1-1	TRBV5-1	CASSLAGNTEAFF	TGCGCCAGCAGCTTGGCAGGGAACACTGAAGCTTTCTTT
.	TRBJ2-5	TRBV18	CASSRGVQETQYF	TGTGCCAGCTCACGGGGGGTACAAGAGACCCAGTACTTC
TRBD2	TRBJ2-1	TRBV25-1	CASSETSKPGRGDEQFF	TGTGCCAGCAGTGAGACTAGCAAACCCGGTCGGGGGGATGAGCAGTTCTTC
.	TRBJ2-7	TRBV2	CASSGTLGEQYF	TGTGCCAGCAGTGGGACACTCGGCGAGCAGTACTTC
.	TRBJ1-4	TRBV14	CASSQVRGRTATNEKLFF	TGTGCCAGCAGCCAAGTTCGGGGTAGAACTGCAACTAATGAAAAACTGTTTTTT
.	TRBJ1-1	TRBV11-2	CASSLGAGNTEAFF	TGTGCCAGCAGCTTAGGGGCGGGGAACACTGAAGCTTTCTTT
.	TRBJ1-3	TRBV27	CASSSAASGNTIYF	TGTGCCAGCAGTTCGGCGGCTTCTGGAAACACCATATATTTT